These T cell receptor beta chains were read from a single sample in a study of CXCR3-negative and CXCR3-positive naive CD8 T cells. From its re-call of the 5' RACE reads, TCRdb lists each CDR3 protein once, without DNA. Recorded for this sample: around 52,000 distinct CDR3 sequences. Material for sequencing was memory CD8+ T cells from blood. These receptor sequences come from a human donor in good health. Some clones in this sample may be carry-over from other donors' samples. Each CDR3 is given with its conserved first and last residue. Clone size is not always given. Where it is, it says once, few, many or a class for expanded clones.

j_gene | abundance | len | v_gene | CDR3aa
TRBJ2-1 | - | 15 | TRBV20-1 | CSARDPGQGINEQFF
TRBJ2-7 | - | 14 | TRBV4-2 | CASSHEGGPEEQYF
TRBJ2-1 | - | 14 | TRBV28 | CASSFGAASNEQFF
TRBJ2-1 | - | 13 | TRBV7-6 | CASSLGPLSEQFF
TRBJ1-2 | - | 15 | TRBV20-1 | CRWTGNKEGGYGYTF
TRBJ1-2 | - | 14 | TRBV6-2/TRBV6-3 | CASSHRDVDGGYTF
TRBJ1-1 | - | 13 | TRBV29-1 | CSVETGVNTEAFF
TRBJ1-2 | - | 15 | TRBV20-1 | CSARDTEGATYGYTF
TRBJ2-2 | - | 16 | TRBV6-5 | CASSTATSGGTGELFF
TRBJ1-2 | - | 14 | TRBV18 | CASSPSGEGYGYTF
TRBJ1-2 | - | 15 | TRBV20-1 | CSARDGWDRNYGYTF
TRBJ1-1 | - | 15 | TRBV29-1 | CSVEDRWGMNTEAFF
TRBJ2-3 | - | 13 | TRBV12-3/TRBV12-4 | CASSPQSWDTQYF
TRBJ1-1 | - | 15 | TRBV5-8 | CASSLIGTGAPEAFF
TRBJ2-7 | medium-sized | 16 | TRBV20-1 | CSARDLGGGDSYEQYF
TRBJ2-3 | - | 14 | TRBV12-3/TRBV12-4 | CASSFLVSTDTQYF
TRBJ2-7 | - | 13 | TRBV28 | CASMDPGLHEQYF
TRBJ1-5 | - | 18 | TRBV6-2/TRBV6-3 | CASSSHSIQGYSNQPQHF
TRBJ1-2 | - | 15 | TRBV7-9 | CASSLLLGGNYGYTF
TRBJ2-3 | - | 15 | TRBV12-3/TRBV12-4 | CASSLVTGGTDTQYF
TRBJ2-5 | - | 15 | TRBV11-3 | CASSLGSTGQETQYF
TRBJ2-2 | - | 13 | TRBV29-1 | CSSREGYTGELFF
TRBJ1-5 | - | 15 | TRBV12-5 | CASGPPTDSNQPQHF
TRBJ2-2 | - | 12 | TRBV29-1 | CSIQAATGELFF
TRBJ1-2 | - | 13 | TRBV29-1 | CSVAGGTNYGYTF
TRBJ2-1 | - | 13 | TRBV27 | CASSLGEVNEQFF
TRBJ2-3 | - | 12 | TRBV20-1 | CSAPGGTDTQYF
TRBJ2-7 | - | 14 | TRBV29-1 | CSVPLAGGSYEQYF
TRBJ1-1 | - | 13 | TRBV6-4 | CASSQSSNTEAFF
TRBJ1-1 | - | 12 | TRBV20-1 | CSARFTDTEAFF
TRBJ2-5 | - | 15 | TRBV29-1 | CSVEDPVGELETQYF
TRBJ2-7 | - | 15 | TRBV4-2 | CASSHNNRASYEQYF
TRBJ2-1 | - | 14 | TRBV5-1 | CASSPGQGKNEQFF
TRBJ2-7 | - | 15 | TRBV29-1 | CSVEDEAGGTYEQYF
TRBJ2-2 | - | 17 | TRBV11-2 | CASSLTAGGSNTGELFF
TRBJ2-4 | - | 12 | TRBV29-1 | CSGATSENIQYF
TRBJ2-6 | - | 18 | TRBV4-1 | CASSQDSGQLSGANVLTF
TRBJ1-1 | - | 14 | TRBV7-9 | CASSRDRGNTEAFF
TRBJ1-2 | - | 12 | TRBV29-1 | CSLWDRSGRVSF
TRBJ1-2 | - | 15 | TRBV2 | CASSESRGLYYGYTF
TRBJ2-2 | - | 17 | TRBV29-1 | CSVEDGGASGLTGELFF
TRBJ1-1 | - | 13 | TRBV6-5 | CASSRTVNTEAFF
TRBJ2-7 | - | 15 | TRBV2 | CAGSEGGGYDYEQYF
TRBJ2-7 | - | 12 | TRBV29-1 | CSVAIRGYEQYF
TRBJ2-1 | - | 14 | TRBV29-1 | CSVDGYRSYNEQFF
TRBJ2-3 | - | 21 | TRBV21-1 | CASSTHRYWGQGARGTDTQYF
TRBJ2-7 | - | 12 | TRBV29-1 | CSVEGQTYEQYF
TRBJ2-2 | - | 13 | TRBV12-3/TRBV12-4 | CASRLAGAGELFF
TRBJ2-1 | - | 13 | TRBV4-2 | CASGTSVYNEQFF
TRBJ2-5 | - | 15 | TRBV5-1 | CASSEIGRHQETQYF
TRBJ2-2 | - | 20 | TRBV7-8 | CASSLPLGAGNGQRTGELFF
TRBJ1-1 | - | 14 | TRBV30 | CAWSASVGNTEAFF